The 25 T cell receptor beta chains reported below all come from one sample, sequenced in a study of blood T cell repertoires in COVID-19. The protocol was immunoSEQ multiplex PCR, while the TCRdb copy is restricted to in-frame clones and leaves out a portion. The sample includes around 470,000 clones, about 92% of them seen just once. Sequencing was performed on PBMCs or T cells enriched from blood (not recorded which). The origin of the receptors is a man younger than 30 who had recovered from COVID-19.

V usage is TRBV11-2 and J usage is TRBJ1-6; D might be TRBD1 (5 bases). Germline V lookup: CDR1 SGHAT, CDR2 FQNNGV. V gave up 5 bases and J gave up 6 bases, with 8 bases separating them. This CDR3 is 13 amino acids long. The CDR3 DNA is TGTGCCAGCAGCCAGGGCCGTAATTCACCCCTCCACTTT. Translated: CASSQGRNSPLHF.

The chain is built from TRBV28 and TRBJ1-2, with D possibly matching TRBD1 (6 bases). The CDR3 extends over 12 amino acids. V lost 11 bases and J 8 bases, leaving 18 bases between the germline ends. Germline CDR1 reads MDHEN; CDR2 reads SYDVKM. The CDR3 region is CADDRSLGGYTF. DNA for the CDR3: TGTGCCGACGACAGGAGTTTGGGGGGCTACACCTTC.

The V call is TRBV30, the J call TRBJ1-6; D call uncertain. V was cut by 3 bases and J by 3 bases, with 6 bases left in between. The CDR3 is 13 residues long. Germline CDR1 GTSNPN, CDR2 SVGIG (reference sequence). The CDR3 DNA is TGTGCCTGGAGACAGTACTATAATTCACCCCTCCACTTT. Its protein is CAWRQYYNSPLHF. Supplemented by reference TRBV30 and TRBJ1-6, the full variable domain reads SQTIHQWPATLVQPVGSPLSLECTVEGTSNPNLYWYRQAAGRGLQLLFYSVGIGQISSEVPQNLSASRPQDRQFILSSKKLLLSDSGFYLCAWRQYYNSPLHFGNGTRLTVT.

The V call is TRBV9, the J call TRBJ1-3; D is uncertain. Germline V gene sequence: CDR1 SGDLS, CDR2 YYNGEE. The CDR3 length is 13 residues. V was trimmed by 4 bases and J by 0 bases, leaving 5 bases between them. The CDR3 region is CASSLVSGNTIYF. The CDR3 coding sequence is TGTGCCAGCAGCCTTGTCTCTGGAAACACCATATATTTT.

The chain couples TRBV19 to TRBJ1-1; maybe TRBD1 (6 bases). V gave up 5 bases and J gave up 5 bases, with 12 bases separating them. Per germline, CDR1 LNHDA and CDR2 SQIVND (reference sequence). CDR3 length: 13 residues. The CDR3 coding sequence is TGTGCCAGTAGTCGGGGGGCTGGGACTGAAGCTTTCTTT. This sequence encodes CASSRGAGTEAFF.

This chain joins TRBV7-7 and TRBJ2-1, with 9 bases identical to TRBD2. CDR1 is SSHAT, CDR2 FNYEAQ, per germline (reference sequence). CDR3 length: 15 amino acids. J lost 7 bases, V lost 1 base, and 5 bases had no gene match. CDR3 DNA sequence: TGTGCCAGCAGCTTAGGGCTAGCGGGGATAAATGAGCAGTTCTTC. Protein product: CASSLGLAGINEQFF.

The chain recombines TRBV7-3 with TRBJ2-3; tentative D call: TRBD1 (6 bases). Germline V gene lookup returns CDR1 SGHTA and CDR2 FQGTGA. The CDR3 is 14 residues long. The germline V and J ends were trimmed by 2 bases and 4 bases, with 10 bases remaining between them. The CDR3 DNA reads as TGTGCCAGCAGCTTAGGGGGCCGTGCAGATACGCAGTATTTT. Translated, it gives CASSLGGRADTQYF.

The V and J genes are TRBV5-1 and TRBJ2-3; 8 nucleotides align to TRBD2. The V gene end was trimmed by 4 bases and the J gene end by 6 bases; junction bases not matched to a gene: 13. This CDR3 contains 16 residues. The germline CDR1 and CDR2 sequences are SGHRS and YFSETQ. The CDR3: CASSRGAGLAPDTQYF. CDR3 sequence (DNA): TGCGCCAGCAGCCGGGGGGCAGGACTAGCTCCCGATACGCAGTATTTT.

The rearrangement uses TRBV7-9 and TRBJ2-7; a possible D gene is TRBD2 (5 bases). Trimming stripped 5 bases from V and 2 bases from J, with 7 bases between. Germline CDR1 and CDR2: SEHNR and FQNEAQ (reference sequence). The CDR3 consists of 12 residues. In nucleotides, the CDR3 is TGTGCCAGCAGCCCGGAGGCCTACGAGCAGTACTTC. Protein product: CASSPEAYEQYF.

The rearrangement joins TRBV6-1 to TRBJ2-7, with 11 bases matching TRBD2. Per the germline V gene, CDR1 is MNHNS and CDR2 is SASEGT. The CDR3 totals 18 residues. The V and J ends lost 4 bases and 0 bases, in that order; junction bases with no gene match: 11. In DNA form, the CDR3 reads TGTGCCAGCAGTGGCGTCCCTAGCGGGGGGTACCCCTCCTACGAGCAGTACTTC. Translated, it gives CASSGVPSGGYPSYEQYF.

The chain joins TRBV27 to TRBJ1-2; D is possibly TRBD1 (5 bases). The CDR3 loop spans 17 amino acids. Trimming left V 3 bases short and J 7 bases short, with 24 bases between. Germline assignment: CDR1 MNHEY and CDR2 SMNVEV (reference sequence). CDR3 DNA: TGTGCCAGCAGTTTGAACCGCGCCAGGGCCCTTCAAGGTGGCTACACCTTC. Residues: CASSLNRARALQGGYTF.

The CDR3 reads CASSLATGGAGNTIYF. DNA for the CDR3: TGTGCCAGCAGCTTAGCCACAGGGGGAGCAGGAAACACCATATATTTT. The genes are TRBV7-9 and TRBJ1-3, with TRBD1 matching 8 bases. V lost 0 bases, J lost 4 bases, and 5 bases stayed unmatched. Germline V lookup: CDR1 SEHNR, CDR2 FQNEAQ (reference sequence). This CDR3 is built from 16 residues.

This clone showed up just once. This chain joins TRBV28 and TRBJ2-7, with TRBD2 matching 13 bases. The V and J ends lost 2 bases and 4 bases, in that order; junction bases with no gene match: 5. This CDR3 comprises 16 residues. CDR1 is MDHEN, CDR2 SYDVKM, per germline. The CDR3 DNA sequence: TGTGCCAGCAGTTTAGTAACTAGCGGGAGGGGATACGAGCAGTACTTC. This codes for CASSLVTSGRGYEQYF.

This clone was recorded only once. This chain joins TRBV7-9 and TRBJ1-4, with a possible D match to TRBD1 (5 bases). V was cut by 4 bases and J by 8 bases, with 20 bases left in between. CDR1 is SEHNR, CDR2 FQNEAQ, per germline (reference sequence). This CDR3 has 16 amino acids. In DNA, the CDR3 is TGTGCCAGCAGCTCGTGGGGCCGGGCGGAGGGCGAAAAACTGTTTTTT. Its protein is CASSSWGRAEGEKLFF.

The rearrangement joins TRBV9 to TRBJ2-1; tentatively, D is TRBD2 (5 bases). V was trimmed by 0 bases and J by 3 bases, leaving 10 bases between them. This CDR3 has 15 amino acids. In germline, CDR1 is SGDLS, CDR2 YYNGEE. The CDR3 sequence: CASSVGLADYNEQFF. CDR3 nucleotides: TGTGCCAGCAGCGTAGGGCTAGCAGACTACAATGAGCAGTTCTTC.

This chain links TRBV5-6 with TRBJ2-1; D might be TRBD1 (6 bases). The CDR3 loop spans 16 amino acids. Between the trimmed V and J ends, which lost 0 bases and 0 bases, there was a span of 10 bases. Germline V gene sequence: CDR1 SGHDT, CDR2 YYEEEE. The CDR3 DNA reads TGTGCCAGCAGCTTGGGAGGACAGAGCTCCTACAATGAGCAGTTCTTC. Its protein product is CASSLGGQSSYNEQFF.

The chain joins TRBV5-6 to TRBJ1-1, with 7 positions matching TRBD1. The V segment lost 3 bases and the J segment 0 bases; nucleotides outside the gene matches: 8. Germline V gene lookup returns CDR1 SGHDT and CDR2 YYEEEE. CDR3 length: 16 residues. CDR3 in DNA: TGTGCCAGCAGCTGGCGGGACAGAACTTTGAACACTGAAGCTTTCTTT. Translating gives CASSWRDRTLNTEAFF.

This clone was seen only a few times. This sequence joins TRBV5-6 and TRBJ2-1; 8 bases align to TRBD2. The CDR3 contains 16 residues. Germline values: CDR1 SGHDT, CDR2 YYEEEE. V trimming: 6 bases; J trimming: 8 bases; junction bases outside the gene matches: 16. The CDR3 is CASTSVGSGRIDEQFF. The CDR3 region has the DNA TGTGCCAGCACCAGCGTGGGAAGCGGGAGAATCGATGAGCAGTTCTTC.

The CDR3: CASSQALYNEQFF. Written as DNA, the CDR3 is TGTGCCAGCAGCCAAGCCCTATACAATGAGCAGTTCTTC. This chain uses TRBV14 with TRBJ2-1; D remains unclear. Between the trimmed V and J ends, which lost 1 base and 4 bases, there was a span of 5 bases. This CDR3 contains 13 residues. Germline V lookup: CDR1 SGHDN, CDR2 FVKESK.

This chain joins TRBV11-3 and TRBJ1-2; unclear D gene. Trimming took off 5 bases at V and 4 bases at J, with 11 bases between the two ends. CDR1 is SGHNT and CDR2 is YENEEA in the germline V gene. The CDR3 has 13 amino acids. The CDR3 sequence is CASSLTETYGYTF. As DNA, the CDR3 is TGTGCCAGCAGCCTAACAGAAACCTATGGCTACACCTTC.

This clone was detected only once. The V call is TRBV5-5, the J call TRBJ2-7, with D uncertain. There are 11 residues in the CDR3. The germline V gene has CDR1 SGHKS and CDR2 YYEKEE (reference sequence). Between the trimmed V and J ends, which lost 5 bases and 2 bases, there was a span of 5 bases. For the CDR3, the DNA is TGTGCCAGCAGTGCGGCCTACGAGCAGTACTTC. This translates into CASSAAYEQYF.

As DNA, the CDR3 is TGTGCCAGCAGTTGGGGCGGGGTTAAGGGCTACACCTTC. Translating it yields CASSWGGVKGYTF. V gene TRBV28 combines with J gene TRBJ1-2, with D perhaps TRBD1 (5 bases). There are 13 residues in the CDR3. Germline CDR1 is MDHEN and CDR2 is SYDVKM. V was clipped by 4 bases and J by 8 bases, with 14 bases between them.

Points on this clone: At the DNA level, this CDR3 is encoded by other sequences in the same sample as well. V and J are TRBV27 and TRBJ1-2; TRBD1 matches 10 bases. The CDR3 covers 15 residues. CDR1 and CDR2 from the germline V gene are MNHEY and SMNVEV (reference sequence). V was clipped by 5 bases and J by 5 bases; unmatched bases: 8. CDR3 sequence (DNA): TGTGCCAGCAGTCCCAGACAGGGGGCATATTATGGCTACACCTTC. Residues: CASSPRQGAYYGYTF.

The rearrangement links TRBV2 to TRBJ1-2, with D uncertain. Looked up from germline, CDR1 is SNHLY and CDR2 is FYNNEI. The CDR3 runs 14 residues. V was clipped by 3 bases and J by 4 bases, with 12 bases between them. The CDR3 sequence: CASSDKGVPYGYTF. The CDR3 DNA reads TGTGCCAGCAGTGACAAAGGAGTCCCCTATGGCTACACCTTC. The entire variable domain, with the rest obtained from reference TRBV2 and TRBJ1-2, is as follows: EPEVTQTPSHQVTQMGQEVILRCVPISNHLYFYWYRQILGQKVEFLVSFYNNEISEKSEIFDDQFSVERPDGSNFTLKIRSTKLEDSAMYFCASSDKGVPYGYTFGSGTRLTVV.

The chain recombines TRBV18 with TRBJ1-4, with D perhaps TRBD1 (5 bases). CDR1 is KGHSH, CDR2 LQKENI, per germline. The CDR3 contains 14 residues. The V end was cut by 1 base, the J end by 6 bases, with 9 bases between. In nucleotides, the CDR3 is TGTGCCAGCTCACCACGGGGCGGGGATGAAAAACTGTTTTTT. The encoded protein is CASSPRGGDEKLFF.